This T cell receptor beta chain was found in a study of cytomegalovirus exposure and HLA in healthy donors. Findings and caveats of the study: The authors assumed roughly uniform sequencing depth across donors for presence/absence analyses. Cytomegalovirus association was assigned to more than 150 TCR beta chains.

PCR was performed using 60 Vbeta and 13 Jbeta primers. Original methodology: In a later analysis, of tens of millions of unique beta chains, 9 million to 11 million appeared in at least two donors. Using immunoSEQ multiplex PCR, the repertoire was profiled, and TCRdb retains in-frame clones only, with some absent. The V and J calls and clone size were taken over from that table, and D and trimming were inferred from the DNA. The table includes 85,000 to 120,000 clones, about two thirds detected once. Notes on this clone: Its antigen is unknown.

This CDR3 region has 15 residues. Unmatched junction bases numbered 8, after V lost 8 bases and J lost 5 bases. Germline values: CDR1 LNHNV, CDR2 YYDKDF (reference sequence). Sequences were obtained from PBMCs. V and J are TRBV15 and TRBJ2-7; 14 positions agree with TRBD2. This sequence was found in a female donor in good health and CMV-seronegative. CDR3 in DNA: TGTGCCACCTCCTCCCGGACTAGCGGGAGGAACGAGCAGTACTTC. Amino acid sequence: CATSSRTSGRNEQYF.